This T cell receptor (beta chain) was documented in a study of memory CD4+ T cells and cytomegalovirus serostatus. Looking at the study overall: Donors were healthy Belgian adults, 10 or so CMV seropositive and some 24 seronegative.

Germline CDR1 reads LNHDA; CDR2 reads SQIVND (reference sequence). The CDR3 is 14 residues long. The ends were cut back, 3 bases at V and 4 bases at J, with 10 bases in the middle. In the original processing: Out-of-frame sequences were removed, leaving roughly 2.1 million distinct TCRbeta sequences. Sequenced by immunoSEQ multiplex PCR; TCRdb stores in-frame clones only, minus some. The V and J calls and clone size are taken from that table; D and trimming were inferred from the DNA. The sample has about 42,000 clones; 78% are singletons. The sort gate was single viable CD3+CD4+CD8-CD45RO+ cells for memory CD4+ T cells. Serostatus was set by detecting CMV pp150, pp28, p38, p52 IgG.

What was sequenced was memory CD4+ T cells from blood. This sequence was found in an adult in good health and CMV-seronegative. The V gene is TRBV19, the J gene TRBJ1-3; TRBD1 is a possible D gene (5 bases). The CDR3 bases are TGTGCCAGTAGTATGAACGGGGCCGGAAACACCATATATTTT. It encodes CASSMNGAGNTIYF.